Listed below are T cell receptor beta chains from one sample, sequenced in a study of blood T cell repertoires in COVID-19. Profiling relied on immunoSEQ multiplex PCR, and the TCRdb table lists in-frame clones only, not all of them. The sample has 300,000 to 400,000 clones, around 90% seen once. The sequenced sample consisted of PBMCs or T cells enriched from blood (not recorded which). The receptors originated from a young man who had recovered from COVID-19. CDR3s include the opening cysteine and the closing phenylalanine or tryptophan. D genes are given only for firm matches. Only some rows state a clone size, as once, few, many or a class for expanded clones.

v_call	j_call	clone_size	d_call	cdr3_nt	cdr3_aa
TRBV13	TRBJ2-5	NA	TRBD2	TGTGCCAGCAGCCTGCGACGGACTAGCGGGGCGGAGACCCAGTACTTC	CASSLRRTSGAETQYF
TRBV27	TRBJ1-5	NA	NA	TGTGCCAGCAGTTTATCTCCAGGGGCCAATCAGCCCCAGCATTTT	CASSLSPGANQPQHF
TRBV27	TRBJ2-1	few	TRBD1	TGTGCCAGCAGTTTAGGGACAGGGATGCCTGAGCAGTTCTTC	CASSLGTGMPEQFF
TRBV11-2	TRBJ1-4	few	NA	TGTGCCAGCAGCTTAGGAGCAGGGAGGCATGAAAAACTGTTTTTT	CASSLGAGRHEKLFF
TRBV30	TRBJ2-5	NA	NA	TGTGCCTGGACTAGCGCTCACCAAGAGACCCAGTACTTC	CAWTSAHQETQYF
TRBV5-6	TRBJ2-7	NA	TRBD1	TGTGCCAGCAGCTGGACAGGTCGCGAGCAGTACTTC	CASSWTGREQYF
TRBV29-1	TRBJ2-7	NA	NA	TGCAGCGTTTGGGGCAGGGCCTACGAGCAGTACTTC	CSVWGRAYEQYF
TRBV5-6	TRBJ2-7	NA	TRBD1	TGTGCCAGCAGCGCTGACAGGGGAGAGCAGTACTTC	CASSADRGEQYF
TRBV3-1/TRBV3-2	TRBJ1-1	NA	TRBD1	TGTGCCAGCTCAGCCGGGACAGAGGTTTTCGCTGAAGCTTTCTTT	CASSAGTEVFAEAFF
TRBV27	TRBJ1-4	few	TRBD1	TGTGCCAGCAGTTTAAACGCTGGACAGGGGTGGGAAAAACTGTTTTTT	CASSLNAGQGWEKLFF
TRBV28	TRBJ1-5	NA	NA	TGTGCCAGCAGATATGCCGGGGGAGGGAGTCAGCCCCAGCATTTT	CASRYAGGGSQPQHF
TRBV5-4	TRBJ2-7	NA	NA	TGTGCCAGCAGCTTAACAGGCACCGAGCAGTACTTC	CASSLTGTEQYF
TRBV7-8	TRBJ1-3	NA	NA	TGTGCCAGCAGCTTATCTTCGAGAACAGGGATGGCGGGAAACACCATATATTTT	CASSLSSRTGMAGNTIYF
TRBV18	TRBJ1-4	NA	NA	TGTGCCAGCTCACTCGCGGGGTCTGGCGAAAAACTGTTTTTT	CASSLAGSGEKLFF
TRBV7-2	TRBJ2-1	NA	TRBD1	TGTGCCAGCAGCCCAGCCGGGACAGGGCTCAATGAGCAGTTCTTC	CASSPAGTGLNEQFF
TRBV10-3	TRBJ2-1	NA	TRBD1	TGTGCCGCCGGGGGGACAGGGACATGGGAGCAGTTCTTC	CAAGGTGTWEQFF
TRBV10-3	TRBJ2-3	NA	TRBD2	TGTGCCATCAGTGGACTAGCGGGGGCAGATACGCAGTATTTT	CAISGLAGADTQYF
TRBV5-5	TRBJ1-4	NA	NA	TGTGCCAGCAGCTTCACTACAGGCGAGCCCCCAACTAATGAAAAACTGTTTTTT	CASSFTTGEPPTNEKLFF
TRBV11-1	TRBJ1-5	NA	TRBD1	TGTGCCAGCAGCCCGGGACAGGGGGTCGGCAATCAGCCCCAGCATTTT	CASSPGQGVGNQPQHF
TRBV5-5	TRBJ2-5	NA	NA	TGTGCCAGCGCCGGGTTCTCACGAGGGGAGACCCAGTACTTC	CASAGFSRGETQYF
TRBV24-1	TRBJ2-2	once	NA	TGTGCCACCAGTGATTCGGGGGGCTCGGTCACCGGGGAGCTGTTTTTT	CATSDSGGSVTGELFF
TRBV5-8	TRBJ1-3	NA	NA	TGTGCCAGCAGCTTGGGACTCTTGAGCTCTGGAAACACCATATATTTT	CASSLGLLSSGNTIYF
TRBV28	TRBJ1-5	NA	TRBD1	TGTGCCAGCAGTTCCTCAGGCGGACAGGGCAATCAGCCCCAGCATTTT	CASSSSGGQGNQPQHF
TRBV2	TRBJ1-2	NA	NA	TGTGCCAGCAGTGGACAGTTAAATGGCTACACCTTC	CASSGQLNGYTF
TRBV6-6	TRBJ2-6	once	NA	TGTGCCAGCATGGAGGGGGCGCCCCCTGGGGCCAACGTCCTGACTTTC	CASMEGAPPGANVLTF
TRBV19	TRBJ2-7	NA	NA	TGTGCCAGTAGTGGGCAGGGTAACTCCTACGAGCAGTACTTC	CASSGQGNSYEQYF
TRBV28	TRBJ2-2	NA	TRBD1	TGTGCCAGCAGTTCGTTCTCAACAGGGGCGAACACCGGGGAGCTGTTTTTT	CASSSFSTGANTGELFF
TRBV5-1	TRBJ1-1	once	NA	TGCGCCAGCAGCTTCACACCCAACACTGAAGCTTTCTTT	CASSFTPNTEAFF
TRBV24-1	TRBJ1-1	NA	NA	TGTGCCACCAGTGATTTTTCGGACTCTGAAGCTTTCTTT	CATSDFSDSEAFF
TRBV2	TRBJ1-1	once	TRBD1	TGTGTCAGCAGTCAACAGGGGGCGCGCGGCACTGAAGCTTTCTTT	CVSSQQGARGTEAFF
TRBV5-1	TRBJ1-2	few	NA	TGCGCCAGCTCGGAGTCTAGGACACTCTATGGCTACACCTTC	CASSESRTLYGYTF
TRBV11-2	TRBJ2-2	once	TRBD1	TGTGCCAGCAGCTTCACACGGACAGGGGGGAACACCGGGGAGCTGTTTTTT	CASSFTRTGGNTGELFF
TRBV6-1	TRBJ1-5	NA	NA	TGTGCCAGCAGTGAAGCCGCCAGGTTTGGCAATCAGCCCCAGCATTTT	CASSEAARFGNQPQHF
TRBV2	TRBJ1-5	NA	NA	TGTGCCAGCAGTGGGGCTCTCAATCAGCCCCAGCATTTT	CASSGALNQPQHF